The clone carrying this TCR beta chain has ten or more counts. Separate cDNA molecules each had unique molecular identifiers attached to them. MiXCR, applied by TCRdb to the 5' RACE reads, yields one record per CDR3 protein. The data contain about 110,000 distinct CDR3 sequences, over 10% of them singletons. These data belong to a study of early T cells in non-severe SARS-CoV-2 infection. Germline-derived CDR1 and CDR2 are GTSNPN and SVGIG (reference sequence). The ends were cut back, 5 bases at V and 1 base at J, with 14 bases in the middle. The CDR3 contains 14 residues. The source of this sequence is an adult who was a healthcare worker with PCR-confirmed SARS-CoV-2 infection or an uninfected control (not recorded which). The sequencing sample was made of whole blood. The V and J genes are TRBV30 and TRBJ1-2; D is possibly TRBD1 (5 bases). The CDR3 nucleotides read TGTGCCTGGTCCCAGACAGCAATTAACTATGGCTACACCTTC. Translation: CAWSQTAINYGYTF.